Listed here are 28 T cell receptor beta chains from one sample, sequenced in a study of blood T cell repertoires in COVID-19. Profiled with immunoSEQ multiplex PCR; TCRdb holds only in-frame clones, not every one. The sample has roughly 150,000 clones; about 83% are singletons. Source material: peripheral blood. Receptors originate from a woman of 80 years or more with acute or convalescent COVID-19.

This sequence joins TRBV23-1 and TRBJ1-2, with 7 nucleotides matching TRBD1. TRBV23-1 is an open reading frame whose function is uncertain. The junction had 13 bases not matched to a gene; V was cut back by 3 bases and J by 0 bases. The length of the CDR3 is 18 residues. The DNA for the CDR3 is TGCGCCAGCAGTCACCCAGGGACAGTAAAACCTTCTAACTATGGCTACACCTTC. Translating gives CASSHPGTVKPSNYGYTF.

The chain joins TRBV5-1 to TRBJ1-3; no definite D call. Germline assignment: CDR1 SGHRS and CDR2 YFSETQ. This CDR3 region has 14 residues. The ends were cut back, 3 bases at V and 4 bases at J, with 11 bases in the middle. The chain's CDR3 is CASSSTAGGNTIYF. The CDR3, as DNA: TGCGCCAGCAGCTCCACGGCGGGCGGAAACACCATATATTTT.

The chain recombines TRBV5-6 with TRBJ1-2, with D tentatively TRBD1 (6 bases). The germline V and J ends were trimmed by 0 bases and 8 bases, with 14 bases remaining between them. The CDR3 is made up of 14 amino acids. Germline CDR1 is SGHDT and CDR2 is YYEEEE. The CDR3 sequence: CASSLAGGAGGYTF. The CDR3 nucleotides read TGTGCCAGCAGCTTGGCGGGGGGGGCCGGAGGCTACACCTTC.

CDR3 in DNA: TGTGCCAGCAGTTCGACAGGGTGGGTAAATGAGCAGTTCTTC. Translated: CASSSTGWVNEQFF. The chain carries TRBV2 and TRBJ2-1; 7 bases agree with TRBD1. The CDR3 sequence is 14 residues long. V shed 5 bases, J shed 7 bases, and the junction held 8 bases outside the gene matches. Germline CDR1 and CDR2: SNHLY and FYNNEI.

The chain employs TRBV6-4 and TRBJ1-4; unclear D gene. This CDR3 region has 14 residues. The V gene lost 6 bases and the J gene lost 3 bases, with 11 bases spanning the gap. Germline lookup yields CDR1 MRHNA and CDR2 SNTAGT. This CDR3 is CASRLSSANEKLFF. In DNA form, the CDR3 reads TGTGCCAGCAGACTCTCCTCTGCTAATGAAAAACTGTTTTTT.

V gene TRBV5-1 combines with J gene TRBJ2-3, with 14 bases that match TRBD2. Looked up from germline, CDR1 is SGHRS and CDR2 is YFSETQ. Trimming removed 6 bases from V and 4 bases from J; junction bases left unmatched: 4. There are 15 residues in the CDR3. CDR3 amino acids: CASKGLAGGADTQYF. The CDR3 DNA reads TGCGCCAGCAAAGGACTAGCGGGAGGCGCAGATACGCAGTATTTT. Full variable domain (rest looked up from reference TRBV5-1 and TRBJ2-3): KAGVTQTPRYLIKTRGQQVTLSCSPISGHRSVSWYQQTPGQGLQFLFEYFSETQRNKGNFPGRFSGRQFSNSRSEMNVSTLELGDSALYLCASKGLAGGADTQYFGPGTRLTVL.

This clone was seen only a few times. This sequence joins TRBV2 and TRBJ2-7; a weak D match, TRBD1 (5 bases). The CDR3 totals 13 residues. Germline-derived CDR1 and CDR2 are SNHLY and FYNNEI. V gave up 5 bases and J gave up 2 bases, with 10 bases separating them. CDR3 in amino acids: CASSTDSAYEQYF. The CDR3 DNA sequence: TGTGCCAGCAGTACCGACAGCGCCTACGAGCAGTACTTC.

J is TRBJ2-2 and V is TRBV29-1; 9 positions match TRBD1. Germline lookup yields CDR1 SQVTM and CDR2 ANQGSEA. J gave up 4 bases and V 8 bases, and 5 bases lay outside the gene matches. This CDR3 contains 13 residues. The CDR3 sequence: CSSGQGPTGELFF. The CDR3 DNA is TGCAGCTCGGGACAGGGCCCCACCGGGGAGCTGTTTTTT.

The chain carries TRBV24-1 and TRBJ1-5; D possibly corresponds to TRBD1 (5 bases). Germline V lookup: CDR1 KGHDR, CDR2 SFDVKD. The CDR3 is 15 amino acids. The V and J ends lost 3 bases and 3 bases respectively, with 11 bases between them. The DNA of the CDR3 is TGTGCCACCAGTGATGGAAGGGGCCCCAATCAGCCCCAGCATTTT. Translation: CATSDGRGPNQPQHF.

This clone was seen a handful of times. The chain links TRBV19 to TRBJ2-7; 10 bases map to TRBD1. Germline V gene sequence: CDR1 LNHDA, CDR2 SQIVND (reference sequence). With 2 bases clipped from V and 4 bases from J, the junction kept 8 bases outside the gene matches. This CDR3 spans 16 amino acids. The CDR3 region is CASSIHSGQGKYEQYF. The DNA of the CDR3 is TGTGCCAGTAGTATACATTCGGGACAGGGGAAGTACGAGCAGTACTTC.

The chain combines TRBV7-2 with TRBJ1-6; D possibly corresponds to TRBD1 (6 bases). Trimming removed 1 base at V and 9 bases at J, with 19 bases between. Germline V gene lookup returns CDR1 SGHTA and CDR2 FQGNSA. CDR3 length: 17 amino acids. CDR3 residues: CASSLGHGGLGGSPLHF. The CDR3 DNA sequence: TGTGCCAGCAGCTTAGGTCACGGGGGGCTGGGCGGTTCACCCCTCCACTTT.

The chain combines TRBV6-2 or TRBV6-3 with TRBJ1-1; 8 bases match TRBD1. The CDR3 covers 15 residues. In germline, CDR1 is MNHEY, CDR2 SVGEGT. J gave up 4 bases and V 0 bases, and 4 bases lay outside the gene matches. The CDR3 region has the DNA TGTGCCAGCAGTTACTCCGGACAGGGTGTCACTGAAGCTTTCTTT. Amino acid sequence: CASSYSGQGVTEAFF.

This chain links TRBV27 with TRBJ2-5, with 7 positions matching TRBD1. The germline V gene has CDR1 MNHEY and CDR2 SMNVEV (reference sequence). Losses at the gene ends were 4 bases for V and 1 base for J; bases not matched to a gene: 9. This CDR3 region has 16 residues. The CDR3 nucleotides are TGTGCCAGCAGTTCACCGACAGGGTCAGGCCAAGAGACCCAGTACTTC. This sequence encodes CASSSPTGSGQETQYF.

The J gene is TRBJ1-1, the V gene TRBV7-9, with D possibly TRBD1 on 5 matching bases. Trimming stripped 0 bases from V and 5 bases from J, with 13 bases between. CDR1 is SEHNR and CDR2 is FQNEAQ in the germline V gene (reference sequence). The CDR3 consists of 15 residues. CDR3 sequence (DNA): TGTGCCAGCAGCTTAGCAGCAGGGTTGAGGACTGAAGCTTTCTTT. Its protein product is CASSLAAGLRTEAFF.

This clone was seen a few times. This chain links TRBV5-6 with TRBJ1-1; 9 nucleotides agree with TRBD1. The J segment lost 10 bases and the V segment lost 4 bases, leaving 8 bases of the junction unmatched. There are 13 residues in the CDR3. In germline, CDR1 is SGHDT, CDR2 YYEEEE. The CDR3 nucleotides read TGTGCCAGCAGCACGACAGGGGGAGACGGAGCTTTCTTT. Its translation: CASSTTGGDGAFF.

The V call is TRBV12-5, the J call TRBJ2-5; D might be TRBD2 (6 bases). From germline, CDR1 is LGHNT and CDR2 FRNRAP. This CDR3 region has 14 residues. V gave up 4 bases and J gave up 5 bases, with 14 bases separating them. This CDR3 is CASGWEDNWETQYF. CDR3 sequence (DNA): TGTGCTAGTGGTTGGGAGGATAACTGGGAGACCCAGTACTTC.

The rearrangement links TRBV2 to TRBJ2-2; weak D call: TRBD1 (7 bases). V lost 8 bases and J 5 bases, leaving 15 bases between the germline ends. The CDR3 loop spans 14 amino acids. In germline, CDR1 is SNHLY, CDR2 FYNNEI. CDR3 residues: CASLDREVTGELFF. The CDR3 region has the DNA TGTGCCAGCCTCGACAGGGAGGTGACCGGGGAGCTGTTTTTT. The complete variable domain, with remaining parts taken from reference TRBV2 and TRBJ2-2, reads EPEVTQTPSHQVTQMGQEVILRCVPISNHLYFYWYRQILGQKVEFLVSFYNNEISEKSEIFDDQFSVERPDGSNFTLKIRSTKLEDSAMYFCASLDREVTGELFFGEGSRLTVL.

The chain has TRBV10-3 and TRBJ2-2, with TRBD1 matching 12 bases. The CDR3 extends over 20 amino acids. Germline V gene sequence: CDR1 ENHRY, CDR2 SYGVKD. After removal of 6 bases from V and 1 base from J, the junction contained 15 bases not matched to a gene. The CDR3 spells CAISAEGGQGAPVNTGELFF. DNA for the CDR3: TGTGCCATCAGCGCGGAGGGGGGACAGGGGGCTCCGGTGAACACCGGGGAGCTGTTTTTT.

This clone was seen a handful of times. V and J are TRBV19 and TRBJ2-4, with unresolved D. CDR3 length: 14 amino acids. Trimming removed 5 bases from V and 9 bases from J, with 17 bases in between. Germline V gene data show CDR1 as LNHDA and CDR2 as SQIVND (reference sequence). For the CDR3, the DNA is TGTGCCAGTAGTGGGCTTCTGGTCCATAGCATTCAGTACTTC. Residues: CASSGLLVHSIQYF.

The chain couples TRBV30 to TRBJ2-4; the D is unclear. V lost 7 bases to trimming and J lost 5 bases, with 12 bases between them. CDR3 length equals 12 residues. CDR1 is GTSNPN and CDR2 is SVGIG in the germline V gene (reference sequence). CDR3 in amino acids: CASSHTQNIQYF. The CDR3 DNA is TGTGCCTCCTCCCACACACAAAACATTCAGTACTTC.

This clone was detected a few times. This chain's CDR3 is CASSLNAGGFSGNTIYF. CDR3 sequence (DNA): TGCGCCAGCAGCTTGAATGCAGGGGGCTTCTCTGGAAACACCATATATTTT. The rearrangement uses TRBV5-1 and TRBJ1-3; 8 nucleotides agree with TRBD1. The germline CDR1 and CDR2 sequences are SGHRS and YFSETQ. The CDR3 is 17 residues long. V was pared by 1 base and J by 0 bases, with 6 bases of the junction left unmatched.

CDR3 loop: CASSSLAGVAYNEQFF. The CDR3 DNA reads TGTGCCAGTAGTTCCCTAGCGGGAGTAGCGTACAATGAGCAGTTCTTC. The chain employs TRBV19 and TRBJ2-1, with TRBD2 identical over 10 bases. The CDR3 consists of 16 residues. The V and J ends lost 5 bases and 4 bases, in that order; junction bases with no gene match: 8. Germline CDR1 and CDR2: LNHDA and SQIVND (reference sequence).

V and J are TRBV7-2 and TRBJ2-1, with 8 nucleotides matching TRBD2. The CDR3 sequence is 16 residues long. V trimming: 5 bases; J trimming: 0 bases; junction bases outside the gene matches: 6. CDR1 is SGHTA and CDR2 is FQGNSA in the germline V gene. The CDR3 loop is CASSLIAGSSYNEQFF. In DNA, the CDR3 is TGTGCCAGCAGCCTTATAGCGGGGAGCTCCTACAATGAGCAGTTCTTC.

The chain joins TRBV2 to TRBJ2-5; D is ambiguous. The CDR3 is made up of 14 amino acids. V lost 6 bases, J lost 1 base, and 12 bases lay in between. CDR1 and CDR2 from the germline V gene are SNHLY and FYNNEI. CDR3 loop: CASRRVTSQETQYF. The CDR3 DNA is TGTGCCAGCAGACGGGTAACGAGCCAAGAGACCCAGTACTTC.

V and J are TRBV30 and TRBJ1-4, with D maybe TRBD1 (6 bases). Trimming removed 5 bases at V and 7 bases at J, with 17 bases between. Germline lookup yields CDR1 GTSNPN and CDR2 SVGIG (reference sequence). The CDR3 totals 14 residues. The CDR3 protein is CAWEEGGGGEKLFF. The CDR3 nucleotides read TGTGCCTGGGAAGAAGGGGGGGGAGGTGAAAAACTGTTTTTT.

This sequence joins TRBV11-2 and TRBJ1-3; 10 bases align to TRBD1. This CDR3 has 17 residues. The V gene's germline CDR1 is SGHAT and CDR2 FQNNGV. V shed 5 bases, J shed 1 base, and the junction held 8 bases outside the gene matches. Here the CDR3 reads CASSRGQGGLSGNTIYF. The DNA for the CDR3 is TGTGCCAGCAGCCGAGGACAGGGGGGTCTTTCTGGAAACACCATATATTTT.

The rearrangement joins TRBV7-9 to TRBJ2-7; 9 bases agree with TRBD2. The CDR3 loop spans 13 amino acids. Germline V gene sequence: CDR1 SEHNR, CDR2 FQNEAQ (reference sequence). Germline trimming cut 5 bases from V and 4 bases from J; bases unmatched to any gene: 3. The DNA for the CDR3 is TGTGCCAGCAGCCCCAGCGGGGGGTACGAGCAGTACTTC. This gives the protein CASSPSGGYEQYF. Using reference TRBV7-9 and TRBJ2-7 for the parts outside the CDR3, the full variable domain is DTGVSQNPRHKITKRGQNVTFRCDPISEHNRLYWYRQTLGQGPEFLTYFQNEAQLEKSRLLSDRFSAERPKGSFSTLEIQRTEQGDSAMYLCASSPSGGYEQYFGPGTRLTVT.

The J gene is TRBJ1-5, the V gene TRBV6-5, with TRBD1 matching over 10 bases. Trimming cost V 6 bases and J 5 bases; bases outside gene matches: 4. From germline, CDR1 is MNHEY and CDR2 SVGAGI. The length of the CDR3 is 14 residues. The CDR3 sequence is CASRRTGGHQPQHF. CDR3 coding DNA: TGTGCCAGCAGACGGACAGGGGGACATCAGCCCCAGCATTTT.